The 2 T cell receptor beta chains below all came from one sample that was sequenced in a study of control samples from healthy donors and cancer patients. This table comes from immunoSEQ multiplex PCR, and its TCRdb copy is limited to in-frame clones, with some not included. The sample lists around 130,000 clones; roughly 94% were seen once. Sequenced material: blood. These receptors were obtained from a man aged 30-40 years in good health.

The chain combines TRBV19 with TRBJ1-5, with 7 bases that match TRBD1. This CDR3 comprises 15 residues. The V and J ends lost 6 bases and 3 bases, in that order; junction bases with no gene match: 8. Per the germline V gene, CDR1 is LNHDA and CDR2 is SQIVND (reference sequence). The CDR3 DNA is TGTGCCAGTAGCCTAAAGGGACAGCTCAATCAGCCCCAGCATTTT. Encoded protein: CASSLKGQLNQPQHF.

The CDR3 DNA is TGTGCCAGCAGCAGCCAATCGAACACTGAAGCTTTCTTT. This translates into CASSSQSNTEAFF. The chain combines TRBV11-3 with TRBJ1-1, with D hard to call. V was pared by 5 bases and J by 1 base, with 8 bases between. The CDR3 contains 13 residues. CDR1 SGHNT and CDR2 YENEEA come from the germline V gene.